This T cell receptor (beta chain) was captured by sequencing in a study of identifying expanded T cells in peripheral blood. This clone was seen once. Its antigen is currently unknown. General study results and limits: Technical replicates showed about 1.1 changed clones; approximately 2 weeks around 15; four weeks 19. Variance in clone template counts between roughly two-week samples significantly increased with total template count across all healthy donors.

No infections or other immune events were documented during collection. Sequencing used immunoSEQ multiplex PCR; TCRdb keeps in-frame clones, though not all of them. The sample lists roughly 81,000 clones; roughly 84% were seen once. The receptor was derived from a person aged 18 to 75 in good health. The sequenced material came from blood.

CDR3 residues: CASSVLPGPQETQYF. CDR3 in DNA: TGCGCCAGCAGCGTACTTCCGGGCCCCCAAGAGACCCAGTACTTC. The chain employs TRBV5-1 and TRBJ2-5; D call uncertain. The V and J ends lost 4 bases and 1 base respectively, with 14 bases between them. CDR1 and CDR2 (germline): SGHRS, YFSETQ. The CDR3 totals 15 residues.